This T cell receptor (beta chain) was found in a study of cytomegalovirus exposure and HLA in healthy donors. The method was immunoSEQ multiplex PCR; TCRdb's version includes in-frame clones alone and lacks a portion of them. The data show tens of thousands of clones, approximately 90% seen once. Looked up from germline, CDR1 is SGHTA and CDR2 is FQGTGA. Trimming removed 3 bases from V and 4 bases from J; junction bases left unmatched: 0. The CDR3 extends over 13 amino acids. The chain has TRBV7-3 and TRBJ2-3, with 8 nucleotides matching TRBD2. The sequenced sample was PBMCs. The TCR originated in a man aged 18-30 years in good health and CMV-seronegative. The CDR3 loop reads CASSLTSADTQYF. CDR3 nucleotides: TGTGCCAGCAGCTTGACTAGCGCAGATACGCAGTATTTT.